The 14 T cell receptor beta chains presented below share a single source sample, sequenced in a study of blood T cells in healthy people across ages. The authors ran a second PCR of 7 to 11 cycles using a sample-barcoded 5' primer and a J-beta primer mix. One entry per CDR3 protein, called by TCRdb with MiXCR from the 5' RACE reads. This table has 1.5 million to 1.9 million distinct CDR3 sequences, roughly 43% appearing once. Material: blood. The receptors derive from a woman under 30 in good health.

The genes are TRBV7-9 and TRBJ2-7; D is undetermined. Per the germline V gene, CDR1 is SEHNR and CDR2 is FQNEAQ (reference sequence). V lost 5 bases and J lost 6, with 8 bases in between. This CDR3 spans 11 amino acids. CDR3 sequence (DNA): TGTGCCAGCAGCGCGACGGGCGAGCAGTACTTC. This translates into CASSATGEQYF.

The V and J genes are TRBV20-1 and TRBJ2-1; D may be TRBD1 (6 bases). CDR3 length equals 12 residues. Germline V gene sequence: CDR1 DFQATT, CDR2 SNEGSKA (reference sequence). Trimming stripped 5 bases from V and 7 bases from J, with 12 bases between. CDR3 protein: CSAGGQKNEQFF. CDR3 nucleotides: TGCAGTGCTGGGGGACAAAAAAATGAGCAGTTCTTC.

The CDR3 DNA reads TGTGCCAGCAACCAAGGGACAGGGTACACAGATACGCAGTATTTT. This translates into CASNQGTGYTDTQYF. The J gene is TRBJ2-3, the V gene TRBV28, with 9 bases lining up with TRBD1. Germline values: CDR1 MDHEN, CDR2 SYDVKM. V shed 7 bases, J shed 2 bases, and the junction held 7 bases outside the gene matches. This CDR3 has 15 amino acids.

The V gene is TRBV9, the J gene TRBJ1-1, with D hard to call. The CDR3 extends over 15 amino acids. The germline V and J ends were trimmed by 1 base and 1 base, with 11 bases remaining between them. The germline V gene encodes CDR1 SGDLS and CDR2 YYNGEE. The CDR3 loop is CASSVSGFGNTEAFF. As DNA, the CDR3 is TGTGCCAGCAGCGTATCTGGGTTCGGGAACACTGAAGCTTTCTTT.

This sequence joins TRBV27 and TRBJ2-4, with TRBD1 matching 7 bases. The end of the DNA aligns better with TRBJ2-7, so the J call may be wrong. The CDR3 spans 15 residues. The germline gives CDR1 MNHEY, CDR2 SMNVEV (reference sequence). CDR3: CASSPLTGTVYEQYF. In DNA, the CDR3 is TGTGCCAGCAGTCCTCTAACCGGGACAGTCTACGAGCAGTACTTC.

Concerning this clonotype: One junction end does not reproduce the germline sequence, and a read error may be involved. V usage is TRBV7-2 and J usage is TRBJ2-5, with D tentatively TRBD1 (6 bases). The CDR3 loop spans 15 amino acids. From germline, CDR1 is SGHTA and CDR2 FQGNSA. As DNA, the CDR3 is TGTGCCGGCAGCCAGGGGCGGCGAGGGACAGAGACCCAGTACTTC. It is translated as CAGSQGRRGTETQYF.

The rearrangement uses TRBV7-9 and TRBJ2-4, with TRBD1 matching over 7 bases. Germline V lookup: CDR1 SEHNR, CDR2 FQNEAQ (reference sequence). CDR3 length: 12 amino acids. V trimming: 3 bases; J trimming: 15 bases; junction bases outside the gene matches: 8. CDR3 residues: CASSFDRVSAYF. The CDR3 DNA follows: TGTGCCAGCAGCTTTGACAGGGTATCGGCGTACTTC.

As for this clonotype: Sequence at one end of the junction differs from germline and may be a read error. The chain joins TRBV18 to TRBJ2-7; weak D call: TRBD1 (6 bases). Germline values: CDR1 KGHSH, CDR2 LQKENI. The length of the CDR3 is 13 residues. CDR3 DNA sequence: TGTGCCAGCGCACCTTCGAGACAGGCCGAGCAGTACTTC. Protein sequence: CASAPSRQAEQYF.

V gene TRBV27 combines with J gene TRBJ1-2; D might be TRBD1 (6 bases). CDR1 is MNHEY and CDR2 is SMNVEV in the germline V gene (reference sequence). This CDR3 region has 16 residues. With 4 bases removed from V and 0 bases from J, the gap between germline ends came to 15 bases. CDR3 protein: CASSSRGGEANYGYTF. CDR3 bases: TGTGCCAGCAGTTCCAGGGGTGGGGAGGCTAACTATGGCTACACCTTC.

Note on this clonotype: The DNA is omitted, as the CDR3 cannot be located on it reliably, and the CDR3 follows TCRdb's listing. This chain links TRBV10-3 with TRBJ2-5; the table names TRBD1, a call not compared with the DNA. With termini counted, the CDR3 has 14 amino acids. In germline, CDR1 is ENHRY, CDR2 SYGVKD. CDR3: CAVGQGAVQETRYF.

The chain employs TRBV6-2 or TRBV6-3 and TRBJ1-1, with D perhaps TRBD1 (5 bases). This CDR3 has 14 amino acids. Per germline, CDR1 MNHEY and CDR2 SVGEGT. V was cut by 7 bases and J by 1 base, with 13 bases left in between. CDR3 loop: CASNVNGANTEAFF. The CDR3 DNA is TGTGCCAGCAACGTAAACGGGGCGAACACTGAAGCTTTCTTT.

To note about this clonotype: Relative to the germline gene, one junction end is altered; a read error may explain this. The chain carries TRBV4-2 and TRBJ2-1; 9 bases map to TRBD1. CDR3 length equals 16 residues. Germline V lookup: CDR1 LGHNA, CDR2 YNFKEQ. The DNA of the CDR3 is TGTGCCAGCAGCCAAACGGGGACAGGGTTAAACAATCAGCAGTTCTTC. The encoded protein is CASSQTGTGLNNQQFF.

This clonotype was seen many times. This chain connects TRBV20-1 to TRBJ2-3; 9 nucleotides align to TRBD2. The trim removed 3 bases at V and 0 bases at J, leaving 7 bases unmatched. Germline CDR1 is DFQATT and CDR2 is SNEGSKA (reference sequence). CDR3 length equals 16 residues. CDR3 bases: TGCAGTGCTAGGCCCCTGGGGACTAGCAGCACAGATACGCAGTATTTT. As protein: CSARPLGTSSTDTQYF.

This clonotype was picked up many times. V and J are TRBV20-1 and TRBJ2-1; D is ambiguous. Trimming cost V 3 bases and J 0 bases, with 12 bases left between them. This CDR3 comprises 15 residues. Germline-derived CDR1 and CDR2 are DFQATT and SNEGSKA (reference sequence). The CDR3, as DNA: TGCAGTGCTAGCTTTCTACGGAGCTCCTACAATGAGCAGTTCTTC. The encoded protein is CSASFLRSSYNEQFF.